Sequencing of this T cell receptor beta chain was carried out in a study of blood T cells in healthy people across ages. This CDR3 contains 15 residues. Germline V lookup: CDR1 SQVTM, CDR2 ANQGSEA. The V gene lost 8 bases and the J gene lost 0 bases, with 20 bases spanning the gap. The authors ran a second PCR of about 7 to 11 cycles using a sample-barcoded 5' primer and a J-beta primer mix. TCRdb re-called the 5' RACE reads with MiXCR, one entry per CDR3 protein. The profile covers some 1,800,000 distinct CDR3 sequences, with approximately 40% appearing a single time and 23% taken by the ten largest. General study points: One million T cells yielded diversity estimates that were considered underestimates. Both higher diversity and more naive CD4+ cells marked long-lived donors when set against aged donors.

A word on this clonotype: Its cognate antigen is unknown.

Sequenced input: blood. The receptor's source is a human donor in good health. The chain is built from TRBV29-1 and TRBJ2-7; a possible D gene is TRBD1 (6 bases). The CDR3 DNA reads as TGCAGCCCCACACCCGGTCGGACAGTCTCCTACGAGCAGTACTTC. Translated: CSPTPGRTVSYEQYF.